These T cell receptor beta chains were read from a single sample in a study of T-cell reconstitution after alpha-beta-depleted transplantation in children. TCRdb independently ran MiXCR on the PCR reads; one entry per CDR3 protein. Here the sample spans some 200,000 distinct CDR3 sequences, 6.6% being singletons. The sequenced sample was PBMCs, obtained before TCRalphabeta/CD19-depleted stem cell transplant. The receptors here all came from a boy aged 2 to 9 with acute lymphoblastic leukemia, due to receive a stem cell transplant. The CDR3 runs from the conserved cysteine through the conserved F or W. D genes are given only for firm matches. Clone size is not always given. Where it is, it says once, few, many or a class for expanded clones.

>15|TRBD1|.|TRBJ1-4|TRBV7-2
TGTGCCAGCCGCAACCCAGGGGGCGGTAATGAAAAACTGTTTTTT
CASRNPGGGNEKLFF
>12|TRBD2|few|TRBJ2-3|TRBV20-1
TGCAGTGCTAGTCTCGCCCAGCGGGACCGAAATTTT
CSASLAQRDRNF
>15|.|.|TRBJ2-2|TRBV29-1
TGCATCGTTTCCGTTCGACCCACGAACACCGGGGAGCTGTTTTTT
CIVSVRPTNTGELFF
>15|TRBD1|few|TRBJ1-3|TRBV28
TGTGCCAGCAGTTCTGACAGGGGAGTTGGAAACACCATATATTTT
CASSSDRGVGNTIYF
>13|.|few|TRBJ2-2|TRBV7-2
TGTGCCAGCAGCCTCGCCTTCCCCGGGGAGCTGTTTTTT
CASSLAFPGELFF
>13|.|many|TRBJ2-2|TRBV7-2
TGTGCCAGCAGCTTAGCGCAAGCCGGGGAGCTGTTTTTT
CASSLAQAGELFF
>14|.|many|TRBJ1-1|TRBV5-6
TGTGCCAGCAGCTTGGAGGCAGGGAACACTGAAGCTTTCTTT
CASSLEAGNTEAFF
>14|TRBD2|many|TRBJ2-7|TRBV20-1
TGCAGTGCTATGACTAGCGGCCTTCCCTACGAGCAGTACTTC
CSAMTSGLPYEQYF
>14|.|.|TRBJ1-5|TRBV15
TGTGCCATCAGCTATGGGGGGCGGTATCAGCCCCAGCATTTT
CAISYGGRYQPQHF
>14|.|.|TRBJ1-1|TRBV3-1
TGTGCCAGCAGCCAAGTAGGCGGGAACACTGAAGCTTTCTTT
CASSQVGGNTEAFF
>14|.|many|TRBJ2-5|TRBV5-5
TGTGCCAGCAGCTTGGGCAGGCGACAAGAGACCCAGTACTTC
CASSLGRRQETQYF
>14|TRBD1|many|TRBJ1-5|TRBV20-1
TGCAGTGCTCGCGACAGGGCGGAATTTCAGCCCCAGCATTTT
CSARDRAEFQPQHF
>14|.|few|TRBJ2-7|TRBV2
TGTGCCAGGAGTGAATCGACAGAAGCCTACGAGCAGTACTTC
CARSESTEAYEQYF
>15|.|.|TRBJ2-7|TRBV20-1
TGCAGTGCTACCCACCTCCGGAGAAGATCCTACGAGCAGTACTTC
CSATHLRRRSYEQYF
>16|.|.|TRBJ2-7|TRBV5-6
TGTGCCAGCAGCCCCTCCGGGGAGACAGGCTCATACGAGCAGTACTTC
CASSPSGETGSYEQYF
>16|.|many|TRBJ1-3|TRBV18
TGTGCCAGCTCACCAATTAACCGAGGGGCTGGAAACACCATATATTTT
CASSPINRGAGNTIYF
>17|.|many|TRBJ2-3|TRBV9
TGTGCCAGCAGCGTAGATAGGAGGGAGTATGTCGCAGATACGCAGTATTTT
CASSVDRREYVADTQYF
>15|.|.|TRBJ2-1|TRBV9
TGTGCCAGCAGCGTAGCTACAAGGGCCTACAATGAGCAGTTCTTC
CASSVATRAYNEQFF
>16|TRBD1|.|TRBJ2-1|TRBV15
TGTGCCACCAGCAGAGGAACCCCGGACAGGAACAATGAGCAGTTCTTC
CATSRGTPDRNNEQFF
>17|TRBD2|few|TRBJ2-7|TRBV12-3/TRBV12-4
TGTGCCAGCAGCCGGGGACTAGCGGGAGCCAACTCCTACGAGCAGTACTTC
CASSRGLAGANSYEQYF
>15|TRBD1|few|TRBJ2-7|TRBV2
TGTGCCAGCAGTGGGGAGACAGGGGCGTCCTACGAGCAGTACTTC
CASSGETGASYEQYF
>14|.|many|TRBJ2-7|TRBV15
TGTGCCACCAGCTCCGTTGAGGACTCCTACGAGCAGTACTTC
CATSSVEDSYEQYF
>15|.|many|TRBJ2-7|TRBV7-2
TGTGCCAGCCGAATCGGACCCGGTAGCTCCTACGAGCAGTACTTC
CASRIGPGSSYEQYF
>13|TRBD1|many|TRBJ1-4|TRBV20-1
TGCAGTGTCCCGGGACAGCCGAATGAAAAACTGTTTTTT
CSVPGQPNEKLFF